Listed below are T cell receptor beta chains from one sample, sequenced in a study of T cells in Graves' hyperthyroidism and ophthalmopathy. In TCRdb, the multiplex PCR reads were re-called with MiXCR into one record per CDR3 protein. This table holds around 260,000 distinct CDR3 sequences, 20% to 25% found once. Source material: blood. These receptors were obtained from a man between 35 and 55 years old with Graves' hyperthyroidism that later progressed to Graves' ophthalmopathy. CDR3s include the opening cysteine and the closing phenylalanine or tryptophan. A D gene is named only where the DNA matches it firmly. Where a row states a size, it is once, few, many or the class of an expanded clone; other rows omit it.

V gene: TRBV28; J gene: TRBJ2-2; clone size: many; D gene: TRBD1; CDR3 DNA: TGTGCCAGCAGCTCGCCCCTGACAGGGAGGGAGCTGTTTTTT; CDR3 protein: CASSSPLTGRELFF
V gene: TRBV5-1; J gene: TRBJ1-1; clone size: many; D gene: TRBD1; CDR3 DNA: TGCGCCAGCAGCCGCAGATTGGTGGGACAGGATACTAGCATGAACACTGAAGCTTTCTTT; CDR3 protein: CASSRRLVGQDTSMNTEAFF
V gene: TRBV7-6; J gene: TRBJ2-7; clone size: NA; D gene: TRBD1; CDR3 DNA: TGTGCCAGCAGCCCCGCCCGGGACAGGGGGTGGGAGCAGTACTTC; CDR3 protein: CASSPARDRGWEQYF
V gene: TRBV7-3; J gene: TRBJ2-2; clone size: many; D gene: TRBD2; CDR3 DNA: TGTGCCAGCAGTCGGACTAGCGGGAGAGTCGGGGAGCTGTTTTTT; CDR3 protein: CASSRTSGRVGELFF
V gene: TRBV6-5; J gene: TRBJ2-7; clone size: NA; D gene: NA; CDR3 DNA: TGTGCCAGCAGTTGGACTGGGCGCGAGCAGTACTTC; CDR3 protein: CASSWTGREQYF
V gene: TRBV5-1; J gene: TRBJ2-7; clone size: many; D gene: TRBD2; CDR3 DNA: TGCGCCAGCAGCTTGGTGCCACTAGCGGGATCCCACGAGCAGTACTTC; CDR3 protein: CASSLVPLAGSHEQYF
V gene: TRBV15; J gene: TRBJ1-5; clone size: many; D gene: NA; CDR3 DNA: TGTGCCACCAGCAGAGGTAGTACTAGCAATCAGCCCCAGCATTTT; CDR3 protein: CATSRGSTSNQPQHF
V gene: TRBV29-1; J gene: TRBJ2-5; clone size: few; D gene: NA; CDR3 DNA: TGCAGCGTTGCGGGTCTAGCAGAGACCCAGTACTTC; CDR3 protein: CSVAGLAETQYF
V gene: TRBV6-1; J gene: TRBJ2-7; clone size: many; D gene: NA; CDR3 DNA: TGTGCCAGCTCGACCCGCTCAGCGCCCTACGAGCAGTACTTC; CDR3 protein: CASSTRSAPYEQYF
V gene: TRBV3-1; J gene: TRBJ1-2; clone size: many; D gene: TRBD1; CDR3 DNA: TGTGCCAGCAGCCAAGGACAGGGCTCCTATGGCTACACCTTC; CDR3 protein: CASSQGQGSYGYTF